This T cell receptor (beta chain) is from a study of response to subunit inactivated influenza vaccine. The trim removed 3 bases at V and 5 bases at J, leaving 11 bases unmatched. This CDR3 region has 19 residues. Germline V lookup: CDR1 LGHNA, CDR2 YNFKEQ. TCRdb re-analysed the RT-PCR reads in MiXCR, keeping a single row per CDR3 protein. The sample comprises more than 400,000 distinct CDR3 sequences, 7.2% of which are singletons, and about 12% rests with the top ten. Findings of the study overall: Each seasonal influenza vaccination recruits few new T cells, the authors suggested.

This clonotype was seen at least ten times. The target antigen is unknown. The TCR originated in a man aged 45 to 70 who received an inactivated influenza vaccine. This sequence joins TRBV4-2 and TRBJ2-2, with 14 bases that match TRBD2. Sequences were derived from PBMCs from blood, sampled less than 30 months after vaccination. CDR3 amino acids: CASSHRTSGGTRGTGELFF. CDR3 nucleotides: TGTGCCAGCAGCCATCGGACTAGCGGGGGGACCCGAGGTACCGGGGAGCTGTTTTTT.